A single sample is the source of the 28 T cell receptor beta chains below, sequenced in a study of T-cell memory formation after mild COVID-19. From the 5' RACE reads, TCRdb called clonotypes with MiXCR, one entry per CDR3 protein. The repertoire holds 120,000 to 150,000 distinct CDR3 sequences, with approximately 6% as singletons. The specimen was PBMCs or a T cell subset sorted from them (not recorded which). The receptors originated from an adult woman who had mild COVID-19 (a few samples of this study predate the infection). Cell type and time point are not known.

CDR3 protein: CASSLVQEIGELFF. The CDR3 region has the DNA TGCGCCAGCAGCTTGGTTCAGGAGATCGGGGAGCTGTTTTTT. The chain is built from TRBV5-1 and TRBJ2-2; no clear D. In germline, CDR1 is SGHRS, CDR2 YFSETQ. V dropped 0 bases and J dropped 7 bases, with 10 bases sitting between them. This CDR3 contains 14 residues.

Many counts were recorded for this clonotype. J is TRBJ1-1 and V is TRBV7-2, with TRBD1 as a possible D gene (6 bases). Germline CDR1 and CDR2: SGHTA and FQGNSA. The CDR3 is 14 amino acids. Trimming left V 3 bases short and J 1 base short, with 9 bases between. CDR3 loop: CASSFQGRNTEAFF. CDR3 bases: TGTGCCAGCAGCTTCCAGGGGCGGAACACTGAAGCTTTCTTT. The complete variable domain, with remaining parts taken from reference TRBV7-2 and TRBJ1-1, reads GAGVSQSPSNKVTEKGKDVELRCDPISGHTALYWYRQSLGQGLEFLIYFQGNSAPDKSGLPSDRFSAERTGGSVSTLTIQRTQQEDSAVYLCASSFQGRNTEAFFGQGTRLTVV.

This clonotype was detected only a few times. The chain combines TRBV19 with TRBJ1-4, with 7 bases that match TRBD1. CDR1 is LNHDA, CDR2 SQIVND, per germline (reference sequence). CDR3 length: 12 amino acids. Germline trimming cut 6 bases from V and 16 bases from J; bases unmatched to any gene: 11. The CDR3 here is CASSQGQGGWFF. CDR3 bases: TGTGCCAGTAGCCAGGGCCAAGGGGGCTGGTTTTTT.

There are a few counts of this clonotype. The chain couples TRBV3-1 to TRBJ2-3; D remains ambiguous. The germline V and J ends were trimmed by 0 bases and 1 base, with 8 bases remaining between them. The CDR3 runs to 15 residues. In germline, CDR1 is LGHDT, CDR2 YNNKEL (reference sequence). The CDR3 here is CASSQDRLRTDTQYF. As DNA, the CDR3 is TGTGCCAGCAGCCAAGATCGGCTCCGCACAGATACGCAGTATTTT.

This clonotype came up many times. The chain links TRBV10-3 to TRBJ1-1; TRBD1 agrees at 8 bases. The CDR3 is 13 residues long. The germline V gene has CDR1 ENHRY and CDR2 SYGVKD. V dropped 4 bases and J dropped 5; count of bases not matched to a gene: 3. The CDR3 is CAISGTGKTEAFF. The CDR3 DNA is TGTGCCATCAGTGGGACAGGGAAGACTGAAGCTTTCTTT.

This clonotype has just a few counts. V and J are TRBV29-1 and TRBJ2-5; D tentatively reads TRBD1 or TRBD2 (6 bases each). Germline V gene sequence: CDR1 SQVTM, CDR2 ANQGSEA. The CDR3 spans 12 residues. With 5 bases removed from V and 5 bases from J, the gap between germline ends came to 12 bases. DNA for the CDR3: TGCAGCGTTCGGAGGGGGTCGGAGACCCAGTACTTC. Translated: CSVRRGSETQYF.

This clonotype was observed many times. The gene calls are TRBV7-2 and TRBJ2-3; D perhaps matches TRBD2 (6 bases). V gave up 2 bases and J gave up 0 bases, with 15 bases separating them. Germline values: CDR1 SGHTA, CDR2 FQGNSA. The CDR3 contains 17 residues. CDR3 DNA sequence: TGTGCCAGCAGCTTAAGGGTCGGGGGACTTAGCACAGATACGCAGTATTTT. Its translation: CASSLRVGGLSTDTQYF.

The chain combines TRBV11-3 with TRBJ2-7; D remains ambiguous. Trimming took 5 bases from V and 0 from J, leaving 11 bases between them. Germline V CDR1 and CDR2: SGHNT, YENEEA. The CDR3 covers 14 residues. CDR3 sequence reads: CASSRVPASYEQYF. Written as DNA, the CDR3 is TGTGCCAGCAGCCGCGTCCCTGCCTCCTACGAGCAGTACTTC.

This clonotype was seen many times. The V and J genes are TRBV30 and TRBJ2-5; 10 bases agree with TRBD1. The trim removed 2 bases at V and 5 bases at J, leaving 5 bases unmatched. The CDR3 has 14 residues. The germline V gene encodes CDR1 GTSNPN and CDR2 SVGIG (reference sequence). The CDR3 region is CAWSLTGGVETQYF. The DNA of the CDR3 is TGTGCCTGGAGTTTGACAGGGGGCGTGGAGACCCAGTACTTC.

V is TRBV18 and J is TRBJ1-6; perhaps TRBD1 as D (6 bases). Germline V gene data show CDR1 as KGHSH and CDR2 as LQKENI. The CDR3 covers 14 residues. V was pared by 2 bases and J by 9 bases, with 11 bases between. CDR3 in DNA: TGTGCCAGCTCACCATCCGGGGGCGTTTCACCCCTCCACTTT. Its protein product is CASSPSGGVSPLHF.

This clonotype turned up a few times. The chain recombines TRBV12-5 with TRBJ1-3; D not certain. This CDR3 is 11 amino acids long. V lost 0 bases and J 6 bases, leaving 0 bases between the germline ends. Germline V gives CDR1 LGHNT, CDR2 FRNRAP. CDR3 DNA: TGTGCTAGTGGTTTGGTAAACACCATATATTTT. Its protein is CASGLVNTIYF.

The chain employs TRBV20-1 and TRBJ1-5; the match to TRBD1 covers 8 bases. This CDR3 comprises 15 residues. Germline V gene sequence: CDR1 DFQATT, CDR2 SNEGSKA (reference sequence). V was pared by 3 bases and J by 0 bases, with 4 bases of the junction left unmatched. The CDR3 DNA is TGCAGTGCTAGCTGGACAGGGTTTAGCAATCAGCCCCAGCATTTT. This encodes CSASWTGFSNQPQHF.

The V call is TRBV5-6, the J call TRBJ1-4, with D uncertain. Germline V gives CDR1 SGHDT, CDR2 YYEEEE. The CDR3 covers 13 residues. Trimming removed 6 bases from V and 2 bases from J, with 8 bases in between. The chain's CDR3 is CASTQGTNEKLFF. In DNA form, the CDR3 reads TGTGCCAGCACCCAAGGGACTAATGAAAAACTGTTTTTT.

The chain links TRBV30 to TRBJ1-5; D is unclear. Trimming shortened V by 2 bases and J by 2 bases, and 7 bases separated the two germline ends. The V gene's germline CDR1 is GTSNPN and CDR2 SVGIG (reference sequence). CDR3 size: 13 residues. The chain's CDR3 is CAWSWGGNQPQHF. CDR3 nucleotides: TGTGCCTGGAGTTGGGGTGGCAATCAGCCCCAGCATTTT.

This clonotype was seen many times. The CDR3 region is CASSLEGLPGDTQYF. The CDR3 DNA reads as TGTGCCAGCAGTTTAGAAGGCTTGCCGGGAGATACGCAGTATTTT. The rearrangement links TRBV12-3 or TRBV12-4 to TRBJ2-3; D not resolved. The CDR3 extends over 15 amino acids. V lost 1 base, J lost 5 bases, and 13 bases lay in between.

The CDR3 spells CASSLTSGSPLSYEQYF. The CDR3 DNA follows: TGTGCCAGCAGTTTAACTAGCGGGAGCCCCCTCTCCTACGAGCAGTACTTC. The chain has TRBV6-5 and TRBJ2-7, with 11 nucleotides matching TRBD2. V shed 4 bases and J 0 bases; nucleotides not matched to a gene: 8. CDR3 size: 17 residues. Germline V gives CDR1 MNHEY, CDR2 SVGAGI.

The chain recombines TRBV7-3 with TRBJ2-7, with 8 bases identical to TRBD1. CDR3 size: 15 residues. V gave up 1 base and J gave up 12 bases; unmatched junction bases: 14. Germline CDR1 SGHTA, CDR2 FQGTGA. DNA of the CDR3: TGTGCCAGCAGCTTAAGAGGCCAAGGATCGGACAGGGTGTACTTC. Amino acids: CASSLRGQGSDRVYF.

This clonotype has at least ten counts. The chain joins TRBV12-3 or TRBV12-4 to TRBJ1-2; D may be TRBD1 (6 bases). V lost 5 bases and J 11 bases, leaving 15 bases between the germline ends. This CDR3 has 12 residues. The CDR3, as DNA: TGTGCCAGCAGTAACTCACAGGGTCGTTACACCTTC. This codes for CASSNSQGRYTF.

This clonotype has ten or more counts. The rearrangement uses TRBV7-3 and TRBJ2-1, with TRBD2 matching 7 bases. The V and J ends lost 2 bases and 2 bases, in that order; junction bases with no gene match: 3. This CDR3 is 15 amino acids long. Germline V gives CDR1 SGHTA, CDR2 FQGTGA. DNA for the CDR3: TGTGCCAGCAGCTTATCTAGCGGAACCTACAATGAGCAGTTCTTC. It specifies CASSLSSGTYNEQFF.

This clonotype was observed many times. This sequence joins TRBV20-1 and TRBJ2-4; a weak D match, TRBD2 (6 bases). V lost 6 bases, J lost 0 bases, and 15 bases lay in between. The germline gives CDR1 DFQATT, CDR2 SNEGSKA (reference sequence). The CDR3 has 15 residues. In DNA form, the CDR3 reads TGCAGTGCCGCAACTCAGGGACTAGCCAAAAACATTCAGTACTTC. It is translated as CSAATQGLAKNIQYF.

There are a few counts of this clonotype. The V gene is TRBV2, the J gene TRBJ1-5; no definite D call. Trimming took 7 bases from V and 2 from J, leaving 12 bases between them. Germline assignment: CDR1 SNHLY and CDR2 FYNNEI. This CDR3 region has 14 residues. The CDR3 spells CASKLNGGNQPQHF. CDR3 nucleotides: TGTGCCAGCAAGCTCAACGGGGGCAATCAGCCCCAGCATTTT.

The chain recombines TRBV20-1 with TRBJ2-4, with D possibly being TRBD2 (6 bases). There are 16 residues in the CDR3. Trimming removed 1 base at V and 0 bases at J, with 13 bases between. Germline V gene lookup returns CDR1 DFQATT and CDR2 SNEGSKA (reference sequence). CDR3 in amino acids: CSARVAGTLAKNIQYF. CDR3 in DNA: TGCAGTGCTAGAGTGGCGGGAACACTAGCCAAAAACATTCAGTACTTC.

The chain recombines TRBV7-9 with TRBJ2-3; D remains ambiguous. The V end lost 3 bases, the J end lost 0 bases, and 7 bases lay between the germline ends. Germline CDR1 reads SEHNR; CDR2 reads FQNEAQ (reference sequence). This CDR3 contains 14 residues. CDR3 sequence (DNA): TGTGCCAGCAGCTTCGATACTAGCACAGATACGCAGTATTTT. Translation: CASSFDTSTDTQYF.

This clonotype was counted many times. The chain joins TRBV7-9 to TRBJ1-2, with D tentatively TRBD1 (5 bases). V dropped 3 bases and J dropped 3 bases, with 14 bases sitting between them. CDR3 length equals 15 residues. Germline V lookup: CDR1 SEHNR, CDR2 FQNEAQ (reference sequence). As DNA, the CDR3 is TGTGCCAGCAGCTTCGGGGAGGGGAGCGACTATGGCTACACCTTC. It is translated as CASSFGEGSDYGYTF.

This clonotype appeared a few times. The chain combines TRBV18 with TRBJ1-6, with a tentative D call TRBD1 (5 bases). V lost 4 bases, J lost 17 bases, and 15 bases lay in between. CDR3 length: 12 residues. Germline assignment: CDR1 KGHSH and CDR2 LQKENI. This CDR3 reads CASSRGGEDIHF. In nucleotides, the CDR3 is TGTGCCAGCTCACGCGGGGGAGAAGATATCCACTTT.

The chain links TRBV3-1 to TRBJ1-1; a possible D gene is TRBD1 (5 bases). Germline CDR1 reads LGHDT; CDR2 reads YNNKEL (reference sequence). V dropped 1 base and J dropped 2 bases, with 17 bases sitting between them. The CDR3 extends over 17 amino acids. CDR3 DNA: TGTGCCAGCAGCCAAGGCACCTTAGGACACGTCAACACTGAAGCTTTCTTT. Protein product: CASSQGTLGHVNTEAFF. Supplemented by reference TRBV3-1 and TRBJ1-1, the full variable domain reads DTAVSQTPKYLVTQMGNDKSIKCEQNLGHDTMYWYKQDSKKFLKIMFSYNNKELIINETVPNRFSPKSPDKAHLNLHINSLELGDSAVYFCASSQGTLGHVNTEAFFGQGTRLTVV.

This clonotype was detected many times. V usage is TRBV7-9 and J usage is TRBJ2-1; 7 nucleotides agree with TRBD2. The germline CDR1 and CDR2 sequences are SEHNR and FQNEAQ (reference sequence). V shed 5 bases, J shed 3 bases, and the junction held 7 bases outside the gene matches. The CDR3 covers 15 residues. CDR3 loop: CASSPTSRIYNEQFF. The DNA of the CDR3 is TGTGCCAGCAGCCCGACTAGCAGGATCTACAATGAGCAGTTCTTC.

The chain links TRBV18 to TRBJ1-1; the D is unclear. The length of the CDR3 is 13 residues. CDR1 and CDR2 from the germline V gene are KGHSH and LQKENI. V was cut by 1 base and J by 2 bases, with 5 bases left in between. CDR3 nucleotides: TGTGCCAGCTCACCACTGGAAAACACTGAAGCTTTCTTT. This translates into CASSPLENTEAFF.